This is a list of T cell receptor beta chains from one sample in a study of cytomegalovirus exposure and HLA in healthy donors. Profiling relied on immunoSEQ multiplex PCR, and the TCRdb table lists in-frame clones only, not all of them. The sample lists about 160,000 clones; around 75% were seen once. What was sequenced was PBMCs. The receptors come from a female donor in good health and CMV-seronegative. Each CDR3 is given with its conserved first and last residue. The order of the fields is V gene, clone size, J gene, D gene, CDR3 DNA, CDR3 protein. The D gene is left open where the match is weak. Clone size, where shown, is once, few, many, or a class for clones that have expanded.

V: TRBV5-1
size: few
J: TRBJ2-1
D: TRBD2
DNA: TGCGCCAGCAGCTTTGGACTAGCGGCCCCATACAATGAGCAGTTCTTC
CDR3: CASSFGLAAPYNEQFF

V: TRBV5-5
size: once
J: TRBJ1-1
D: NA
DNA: TGTGCCAGCAGAGACACCCCGAACACTGAAGCTTTCTTT
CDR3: CASRDTPNTEAFF

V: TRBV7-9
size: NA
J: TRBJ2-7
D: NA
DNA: TGTGCCAGCAGCTTAGCAGGGGCCTACGAGCAGTACTTC
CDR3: CASSLAGAYEQYF

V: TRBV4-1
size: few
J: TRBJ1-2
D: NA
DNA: TGCGCCAGCAGACTACCGGGTTCCCGTAATGGCTACACCTTC
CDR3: CASRLPGSRNGYTF

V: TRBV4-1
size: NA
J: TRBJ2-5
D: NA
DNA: TGCGCCAGCAGCCACAGAATCGAAGAGACCCAGTACTTC
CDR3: CASSHRIEETQYF

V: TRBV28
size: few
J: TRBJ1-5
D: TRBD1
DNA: TGTGCCAGCAGCGGGACAGCTAATCAGCCCCAGCATTTT
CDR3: CASSGTANQPQHF

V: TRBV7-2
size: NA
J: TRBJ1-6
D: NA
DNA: TGTGCCAGCAGCCCCCGGATACTCCGACAGGCCAATTCACCCCTCCACTTT
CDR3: CASSPRILRQANSPLHF

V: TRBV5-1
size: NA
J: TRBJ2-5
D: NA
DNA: TGCGCCAGCAGCATGGGAGATAGAGCAGAGACCCAGTACTTC
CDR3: CASSMGDRAETQYF

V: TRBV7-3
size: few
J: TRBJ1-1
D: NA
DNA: TGTGCCAGCAGCTTTGGGGCGTCCGCTGAAGCTTTCTTT
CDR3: CASSFGASAEAFF

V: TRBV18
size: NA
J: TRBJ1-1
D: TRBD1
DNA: TGTGCCAGCTCACACCGAAGACAGGGGAACACTGAAGCTTTCTTT
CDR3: CASSHRRQGNTEAFF

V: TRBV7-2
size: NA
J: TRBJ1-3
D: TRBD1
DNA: TGTGCCAGCAGCACAGGACAGGGGCGGTCTGGAAACACCATATATTTT
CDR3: CASSTGQGRSGNTIYF

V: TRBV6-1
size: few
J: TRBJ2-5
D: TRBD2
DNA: TGTGCCAGCAGTGGACTAGCGGGGGGGGGTCAAGAGACCCAGTACTTC
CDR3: CASSGLAGGGQETQYF

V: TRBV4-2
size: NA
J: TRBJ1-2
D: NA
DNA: TGTGCCAGCAGCCCTCGCGCCGGGAGGGATGGCTACACCTTC
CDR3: CASSPRAGRDGYTF

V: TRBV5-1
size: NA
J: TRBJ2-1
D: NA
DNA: TGCGCCAGCACTCTAGCGTCTTACAATGAGCAGTTCTTC
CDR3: CASTLASYNEQFF

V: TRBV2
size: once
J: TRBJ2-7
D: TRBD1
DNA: TGTGCCAGCAGTGAGTGGACAGGGGGCTACGAGCAGTACTTC
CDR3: CASSEWTGGYEQYF

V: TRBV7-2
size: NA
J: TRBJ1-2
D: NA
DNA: TGTGCCAGCAGCACCTACAGGGACGGCTACACCTTC
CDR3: CASSTYRDGYTF

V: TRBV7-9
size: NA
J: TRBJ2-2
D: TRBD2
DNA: TGTGCCAGCAGCGAAGGGACTAGCGGGAAAACCGGGGAGCTGTTTTTT
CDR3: CASSEGTSGKTGELFF

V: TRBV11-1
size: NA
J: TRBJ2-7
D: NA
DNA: TGTGCCAGCAGCCCTGGCAGGCGCGAGCAGTACTTC
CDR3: CASSPGRREQYF

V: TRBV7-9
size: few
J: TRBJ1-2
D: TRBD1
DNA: TGTGCCAGCAGCCCGGGACAGGGAGTTCACACCTTC
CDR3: CASSPGQGVHTF

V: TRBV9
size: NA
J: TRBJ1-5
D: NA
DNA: TGTGCCAGCAGCGTAGGGGGGGGGTTCAATCAGCCCCAGCATTTT
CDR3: CASSVGGGFNQPQHF

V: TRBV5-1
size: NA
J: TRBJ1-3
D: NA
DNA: TGCGCCAGCAGCTTCGAGGGCGGGGGCTCTGGAAACACCATATATTTT
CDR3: CASSFEGGGSGNTIYF

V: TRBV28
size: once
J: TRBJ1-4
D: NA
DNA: TGTGCCAGCAGTCCCCAGGGGAGTCTCGACGAAAAACTGTTTTTT
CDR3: CASSPQGSLDEKLFF

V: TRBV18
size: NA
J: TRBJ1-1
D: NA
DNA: TGTGCCAGCTCACGGGGACAGAACACTGAAGCTTTCTTT
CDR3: CASSRGQNTEAFF

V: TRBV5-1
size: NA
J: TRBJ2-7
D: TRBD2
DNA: TGCGCCAGCAGCTCCCACCAGCGGGATCCCTCCTACGAGCAGTACTTC
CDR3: CASSSHQRDPSYEQYF

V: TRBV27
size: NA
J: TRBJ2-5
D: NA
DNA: TGTGCCAGCAGTTTACCGAAACAGGAACAAGAGACCCAGTACTTC
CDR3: CASSLPKQEQETQYF

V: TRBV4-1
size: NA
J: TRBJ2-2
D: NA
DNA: TGCGCCAGCAGCCTTCAGGACAGCCCGAACACCGGGGAGCTGTTTTTT
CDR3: CASSLQDSPNTGELFF

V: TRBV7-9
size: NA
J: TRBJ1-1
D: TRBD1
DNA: TGTGCCAGCAGCTTTGAAACAGGGGTGAACACTGAAGCTTTCTTT
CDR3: CASSFETGVNTEAFF

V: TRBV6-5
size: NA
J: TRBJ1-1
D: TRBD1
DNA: TGTGCCAGCAGTGCCGGGACAGGCACTGAAGCTTTCTTT
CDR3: CASSAGTGTEAFF

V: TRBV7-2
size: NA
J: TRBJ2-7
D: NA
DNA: TGTGCCAGCAGCTTAGAGAAGGGGGGGGTCGACGAGCAGTACTTC
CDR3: CASSLEKGGVDEQYF

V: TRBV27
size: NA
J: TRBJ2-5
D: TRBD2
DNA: TGTGCCAGCAGTGTTACTAGCGGGGGCGGAGAGACCCAGTACTTC
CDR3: CASSVTSGGGETQYF

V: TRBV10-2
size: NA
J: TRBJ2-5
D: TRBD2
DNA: TGCGCCAGCAGTGGAGGACTAGCGGGGGTCCAAGAGACCCAGTACTTC
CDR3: CASSGGLAGVQETQYF